This section outlines one T cell receptor (beta chain) sequence together with its context. This entry is derived from a study of shared clonotypes between healthy human individuals. In the original processing: ImmunoSEQ output held junction-only sequences without quality scores, so filtering differed. Clones were read by immunoSEQ multiplex PCR, and TCRdb kept only the in-frame ones, dropping some. V, J and clone size were drawn from that table, and D and trimming were deduced from the DNA. Of roughly 2.4 million clones listed, roughly 95% are singletons. This CDR3 has 15 amino acids. V lost 7 bases to trimming and J lost 3 bases; unmatched junction nucleotides: 10. Germline loops: CDR1 MNHNS, CDR2 SASEGT.

The rearrangement joins TRBV6-1 to TRBJ2-7; TRBD2 aligns across 9 bases. Sequencing was done on a sample of naive CD4+ T cells sorted from blood. Subset: CD45RA+ positively selected. This TCR came from a man aged 18 to 29 in good health. Here the CDR3 DNA reads TGTGCCAGCAAGTCAAGCGGGAGGCGGTACTACGAGCAGTACTTC. Its protein is CASKSSGRRYYEQYF.